These 27 T cell receptor beta chains were sequenced from one sample in a study of T cells in Graves' hyperthyroidism and ophthalmopathy. The TCR beta CDR3 regions underwent amplification using RNA transcripts as the source. Carried out on the TCR CDR3, a first-round RT-PCR used the HTBI primer set. TCRdb independently ran MiXCR on the multiplex PCR reads; one entry per CDR3 protein. The data show more than 550,000 distinct CDR3 sequences, about 45% seen once. The sequenced sample consisted of peripheral blood or thyroid tissue (not recorded which). The source of these receptors is an adult man with Graves' disease, either hyperthyroidism or ophthalmopathy (not recorded which).

This rearrangement joins TRBV29-1 to TRBJ1-2; 7 bases are a match to TRBD1. This CDR3 comprises 13 residues. The J segment lost 2 bases and the V segment lost 6 bases, leaving 6 bases of the junction unmatched. Germline V gene lookup returns CDR1 SQVTM and CDR2 ANQGSEA. The CDR3 loop reads CSVTQGTNYGYTF. CDR3 nucleotides: TGCAGCGTGACACAGGGGACGAACTATGGCTACACCTTC.

This chain connects TRBV29-1 to TRBJ2-7, with 13 bases lining up with TRBD2. The CDR3 has 18 amino acids. V shed 6 bases and J 3 bases; nucleotides not matched to a gene: 17. The germline V gene encodes CDR1 SQVTM and CDR2 ANQGSEA. CDR3 in amino acids: CSVSGTSGKFGSVYEQYF. The CDR3 DNA reads as TGCAGCGTATCCGGGACTAGCGGGAAGTTCGGCTCGGTCTACGAGCAGTACTTC.

This rearrangement joins TRBV5-1 to TRBJ1-2; no firm D call. CDR3 length equals 12 residues. V lost 0 bases, J lost 7 bases, and 7 bases lay in between. Germline-derived CDR1 and CDR2 are SGHRS and YFSETQ. Here the CDR3 reads CASSLDTFGYTF. The CDR3 bases are TGCGCCAGCAGCTTGGACACGTTTGGCTACACCTTC.

At least ten counts were recorded for this clonotype. The rearrangement joins TRBV10-3 to TRBJ1-1; D possibly corresponds to TRBD1 (5 bases). The CDR3 runs 13 residues. In germline, CDR1 is ENHRY, CDR2 SYGVKD. Trimming stripped 0 bases from V and 11 bases from J, with 13 bases between. This chain's CDR3 is CAISESTAPAAFF. The CDR3 DNA sequence: TGTGCCATCAGTGAGTCGACAGCCCCTGCGGCTTTCTTT.

This clonotype has only one observation. The V and J genes are TRBV7-6 and TRBJ1-3; perhaps TRBD1 as D (6 bases). The CDR3 covers 12 residues. Per germline, CDR1 SGHVS and CDR2 FNYEAQ. As DNA, the CDR3 is TGTGCAGCAGGGGTCTCTGTGAACACCATATATTTT. Protein: CAAGVSVNTIYF.

This clonotype was counted many times. V is TRBV9 and J is TRBJ1-3, with 7 bases that match TRBD1. The germline V gene has CDR1 SGDLS and CDR2 YYNGEE. The J segment lost 0 bases and the V segment lost 5 bases, leaving 5 bases of the junction unmatched. The length of the CDR3 is 15 residues. The CDR3 DNA is TGTGCCAGCAGTGCCACAGGGGCCTCTGGAAACACCATATATTTT. Translated, it gives CASSATGASGNTIYF.

This chain joins TRBV2 and TRBJ1-3, with D unclear. The V end was cut by 7 bases, the J end by 0 bases, with 16 bases between. This CDR3 region has 16 residues. CDR1 and CDR2 (germline): SNHLY, FYNNEI. CDR3 residues: CASTPSPSFSGNTIYF. In DNA form, the CDR3 reads TGTGCCAGCACCCCATCCCCATCGTTCTCTGGAAACACCATATATTTT.

This clonotype occurred many times. This rearrangement joins TRBV7-9 to TRBJ1-1; 10 nucleotides agree with TRBD1. Germline CDR1 SEHNR, CDR2 FQNEAQ (reference sequence). This CDR3 spans 14 amino acids. Trimming took 8 bases from V and 7 from J; bases not matched to a gene: 10. The CDR3 loop is CASGRDRGESEAFF. In DNA form, the CDR3 reads TGTGCCAGCGGCCGGGACAGGGGAGAAAGTGAAGCTTTCTTT.

The sample holds a few counts of this clonotype. The chain links TRBV7-8 to TRBJ1-3; D not resolved. Trimming cost V 2 bases and J 0 bases, with 11 bases left between them. The CDR3 is 16 amino acids. Germline CDR1 and CDR2: SGHVS and FQNEAQ. The CDR3 here is CASSLNAGDSGNTIYF. CDR3 bases: TGTGCCAGCAGCTTAAATGCCGGGGACTCTGGAAACACCATATATTTT.

The chain is built from TRBV19 and TRBJ1-5, with D possibly matching TRBD1 (6 bases). The V and J ends lost 3 bases and 2 bases respectively, with 11 bases between them. Looked up from germline, CDR1 is LNHDA and CDR2 is SQIVND (reference sequence). CDR3 length: 15 residues. The CDR3 reads CASSIISGGNQPQHF. DNA of the CDR3: TGTGCCAGTAGTATCATTTCAGGGGGCAATCAGCCCCAGCATTTT.

The chain employs TRBV12-3 or TRBV12-4 and TRBJ1-6; D is perhaps TRBD1 (5 bases). The ends were cut back, 5 bases at V and 0 bases at J, with 14 bases in the middle. This CDR3 contains 17 residues. The CDR3 nucleotides are TGTGCCAGCAGTCCCCAGGGCGGGGGCTCCTATAATTCACCCCTCCACTTT. Translating gives CASSPQGGGSYNSPLHF.

Concerning this clonotype itself: This could be a read error, since a much larger clone is one nucleotide away. Likely a read error: the CDR3 ends without its conserved phenylalanine or tryptophan. V usage is TRBV29-1 and J usage is TRBJ1-5; no clear D. The germline CDR1 and CDR2 sequences are SQVTM and ANQGSEA. This CDR3 comprises 14 residues. Trimming pared 4 bases from V and 0 bases from J, leaving 10 bases between. The CDR3 loop reads CSVVDGNSNQPQHS. In DNA, the CDR3 is TGCAGCGTTGTCGACGGAAATAGCAATCAGCCCCAGCATTCT.

The CDR3: CATSERGRGTQYF. The CDR3 DNA reads as TGTGCCACCAGTGAACGGGGGCGTGGGACCCAGTACTTC. The rearrangement links TRBV24-1 to TRBJ2-5, with D possibly being TRBD1 or TRBD2 (6 bases each). CDR1 is KGHDR and CDR2 is SFDVKD in the germline V gene. CDR3 length equals 13 residues. Between the trimmed V and J ends, which lost 4 bases and 7 bases, there was a span of 12 bases.

This clonotype was counted only a few times. The chain recombines TRBV19 with TRBJ1-4, with 8 bases that match TRBD1. Trimming removed 7 bases from V and 5 bases from J; junction bases left unmatched: 9. The CDR3 is 15 residues long. Germline V gene data show CDR1 as LNHDA and CDR2 as SQIVND (reference sequence). CDR3 protein: CASNDPGTGNEKLFF. The CDR3 DNA reads as TGTGCCAGTAATGACCCCGGGACAGGAAATGAAAAACTGTTTTTT.

The V call is TRBV7-6, the J call TRBJ2-7; TRBD2 agrees at 13 bases. This CDR3 region has 18 residues. Germline values: CDR1 SGHVS, CDR2 FNYEAQ. The V segment lost 1 base and the J segment 3 bases; nucleotides outside the gene matches: 9. The CDR3: CASSLVLRGTSGIYEQYF. CDR3 sequence (DNA): TGTGCCAGCAGCTTAGTCCTTAGGGGGACTAGCGGGATCTACGAGCAGTACTTC.

The table lists this clonotype with many counts. The chain carries TRBV7-9 and TRBJ1-6; no clear D. V gave up 2 bases and J gave up 0 bases, with 2 bases separating them. CDR3 length: 14 residues. CDR1 and CDR2 from the germline V gene are SEHNR and FQNEAQ (reference sequence). DNA for the CDR3: TGTGCCAGCAGCTTACCCTCCTATAATTCACCCCTCCACTTT. This codes for CASSLPSYNSPLHF.

Only a few counts were recorded for this clonotype. The chain joins TRBV19 to TRBJ1-1; TRBD1 matches at 9 bases. This CDR3 has 15 residues. Germline CDR1 and CDR2: LNHDA and SQIVND (reference sequence). Unmatched junction bases numbered 4, after V lost 3 bases and J lost 2 bases. The CDR3 DNA reads as TGTGCCAGTAGTATTTTGGGACAGGGCAACACTGAAGCTTTCTTT. This gives the protein CASSILGQGNTEAFF.

At least ten counts were recorded for this clonotype. This sequence joins TRBV29-1 and TRBJ1-2; unclear D gene. V was trimmed by 3 bases and J by 6 bases, leaving 5 bases between them. This CDR3 region has 10 residues. Looked up from germline, CDR1 is SQVTM and CDR2 is ANQGSEA. CDR3 coding DNA: TGCAGCGTTGAGCTCGATGGCTACACCTTC. As protein: CSVELDGYTF.

The chain joins TRBV20-1 to TRBJ2-5, with TRBD1 as a possible D gene (6 bases). In germline, CDR1 is DFQATT, CDR2 SNEGSKA (reference sequence). Between the trimmed V and J ends, which lost 6 bases and 7 bases, there was a span of 15 bases. The length of the CDR3 is 12 residues. CDR3 loop: CSAQKGGGTQYF. The CDR3 DNA sequence: TGCAGTGCCCAAAAAGGGGGTGGGACCCAGTACTTC.

The chain joins TRBV2 to TRBJ1-6; possibly TRBD1 for D (5 bases). Germline-derived CDR1 and CDR2 are SNHLY and FYNNEI. The V end lost 3 bases, the J end lost 5 bases, and 8 bases lay between the germline ends. CDR3 length: 14 residues. This CDR3 reads CASSDGADNSPLHF. CDR3 DNA: TGTGCCAGCAGTGACGGGGCAGATAATTCACCCCTCCACTTT.

This clonotype has at least ten counts. The V call is TRBV29-1, the J call TRBJ2-7, with a possible D match to TRBD1 (6 bases). With 5 bases removed from V and 6 bases from J, the gap between germline ends came to 11 bases. The CDR3 consists of 11 residues. The germline V gene encodes CDR1 SQVTM and CDR2 ANQGSEA. The CDR3 protein is CSVMTGSEQYF. In nucleotides, the CDR3 is TGCAGCGTTATGACAGGCAGCGAGCAGTACTTC.

This clonotype showed up many times. The rearrangement joins TRBV2 to TRBJ1-1; D is undetermined. Germline V gene lookup returns CDR1 SNHLY and CDR2 FYNNEI. CDR3 length equals 13 residues. Trimming cost V 1 base and J 3 bases, with 6 bases left between them. The CDR3 DNA sequence: TGTGCCAGCAGTGAAGTATTGGACACTGAAGCTTTCTTT. Its translation: CASSEVLDTEAFF.

The chain carries TRBV10-3 and TRBJ1-5; possibly TRBD1 for D (6 bases). Trimming took 0 bases from V and 7 from J, leaving 22 bases between them. The CDR3 is 18 amino acids. From germline, CDR1 is ENHRY and CDR2 SYGVKD. The CDR3 is CAISESGPNRVGIQPQHF. The CDR3 region has the DNA TGTGCCATCAGTGAGTCAGGACCAAACAGGGTTGGTATCCAGCCCCAGCATTTT.

The V call is TRBV2, the J call TRBJ1-2, with D perhaps matching TRBD1 (6 bases). CDR1 SNHLY and CDR2 FYNNEI come from the germline V gene. The CDR3 extends over 13 amino acids. Trimming removed 5 bases at V and 6 bases at J, with 13 bases between. The CDR3 loop reads CASSQRGADGYTF. In nucleotides, the CDR3 is TGTGCCAGCAGTCAACGGGGGGCAGATGGCTACACCTTC.

This clonotype was seen a few times. The chain carries TRBV29-1 and TRBJ2-2; D is unclear. From germline, CDR1 is SQVTM and CDR2 ANQGSEA. Trimming cost V 5 bases and J 2 bases, with 12 bases left between them. The CDR3 sequence is 14 residues long. The CDR3: CSVPVAGNTGELFF. In nucleotides, the CDR3 is TGCAGCGTTCCGGTTGCAGGAAACACCGGGGAGCTGTTTTTT.

This clonotype was counted many times. The J gene is TRBJ1-6, the V gene TRBV7-9; possible D gene TRBD1, 5 bases. The CDR3 has 14 amino acids. Trimming took 4 bases from V and 7 from J, leaving 11 bases between them. Germline CDR1 is SEHNR and CDR2 is FQNEAQ (reference sequence). The CDR3 is CASSSGPVNSPLHF. CDR3 sequence (DNA): TGTGCCAGCAGCTCGGGACCGGTCAATTCACCCCTCCACTTT.

The chain joins TRBV12-3 or TRBV12-4 to TRBJ1-1; no clear D. Trimming left V 6 bases short and J 0 bases short, with 8 bases between. CDR3 length: 13 amino acids. CDR3 coding DNA: TGTGCCAGCAGACAGTGGATGAACACTGAAGCTTTCTTT. Translation gives CASRQWMNTEAFF.